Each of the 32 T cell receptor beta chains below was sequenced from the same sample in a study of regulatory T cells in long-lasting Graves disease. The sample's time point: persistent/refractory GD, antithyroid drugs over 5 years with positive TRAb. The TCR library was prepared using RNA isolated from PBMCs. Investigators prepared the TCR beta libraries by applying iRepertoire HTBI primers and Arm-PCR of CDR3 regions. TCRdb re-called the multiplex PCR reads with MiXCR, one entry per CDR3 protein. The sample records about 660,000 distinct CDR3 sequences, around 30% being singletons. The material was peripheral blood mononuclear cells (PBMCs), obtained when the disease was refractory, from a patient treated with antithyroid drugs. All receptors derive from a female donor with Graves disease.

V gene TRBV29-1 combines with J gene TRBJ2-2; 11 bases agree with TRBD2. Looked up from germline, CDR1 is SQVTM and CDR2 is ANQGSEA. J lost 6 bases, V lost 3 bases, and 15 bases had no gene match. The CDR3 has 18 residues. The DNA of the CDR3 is TGCAGCGTTGAGGTAGCGGGAGGGCCTGTTGAGTTGGCCGGGGAGCTGTTTTTT. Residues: CSVEVAGGPVELAGELFF.

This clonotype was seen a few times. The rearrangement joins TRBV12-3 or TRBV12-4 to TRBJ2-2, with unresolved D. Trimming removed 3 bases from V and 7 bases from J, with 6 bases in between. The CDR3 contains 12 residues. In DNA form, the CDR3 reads TGTGCCAGCAGTTTTTCTGGCGGGGAGCTGTTTTTT. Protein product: CASSFSGGELFF.

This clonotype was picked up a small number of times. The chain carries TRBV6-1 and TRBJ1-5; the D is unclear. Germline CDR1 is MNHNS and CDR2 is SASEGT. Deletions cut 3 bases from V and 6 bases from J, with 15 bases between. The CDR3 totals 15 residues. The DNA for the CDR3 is TGTGCCAGCAGTGACGGCCAGAGTCGGGCTCAGCCCCAGCATTTT. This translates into CASSDGQSRAQPQHF.

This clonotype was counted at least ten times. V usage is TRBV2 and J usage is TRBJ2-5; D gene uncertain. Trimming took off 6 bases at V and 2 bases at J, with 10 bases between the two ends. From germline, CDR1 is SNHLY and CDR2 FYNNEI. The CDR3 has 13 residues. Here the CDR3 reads CASSADSQETQYF. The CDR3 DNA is TGTGCCAGCAGCGCGGATAGTCAAGAGACCCAGTACTTC.

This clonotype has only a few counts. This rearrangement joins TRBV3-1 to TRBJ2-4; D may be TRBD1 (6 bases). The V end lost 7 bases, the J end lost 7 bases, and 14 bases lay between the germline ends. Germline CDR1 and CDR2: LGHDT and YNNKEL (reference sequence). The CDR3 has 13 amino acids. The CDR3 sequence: CASKGQIWNIQYF. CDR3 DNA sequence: TGTGCCAGCAAAGGACAGATCTGGAACATTCAGTACTTC.

The CDR3 DNA reads as TGCAGTGCTAGGAAAACAGGGGTAGACACTGAAGCTTTCTTT. Translated: CSARKTGVDTEAFF. The chain recombines TRBV20-1 with TRBJ1-1; 7 bases align to TRBD1. There are 14 residues in the CDR3. CDR1 is DFQATT, CDR2 SNEGSKA, per germline (reference sequence). V was pared by 3 bases and J by 3 bases, with 7 bases of the junction left unmatched.

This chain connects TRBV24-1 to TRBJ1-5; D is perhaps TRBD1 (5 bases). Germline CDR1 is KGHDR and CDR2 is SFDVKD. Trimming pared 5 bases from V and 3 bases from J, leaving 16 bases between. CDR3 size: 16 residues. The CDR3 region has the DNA TGTGCCACCAGTGTTGGGTCCGGGACTAACAATCAGCCCCAGCATTTT. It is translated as CATSVGSGTNNQPQHF.

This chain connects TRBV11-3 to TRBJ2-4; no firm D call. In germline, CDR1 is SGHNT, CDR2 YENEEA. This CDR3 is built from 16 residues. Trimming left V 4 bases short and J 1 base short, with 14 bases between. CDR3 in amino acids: CASSSWILGAKNIQYF. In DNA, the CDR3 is TGTGCCAGCAGCTCGTGGATCCTAGGCGCCAAAAACATTCAGTACTTC. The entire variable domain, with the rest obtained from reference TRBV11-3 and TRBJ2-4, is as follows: EAGVVQSPRYKIIEKKQPVAFWCNPISGHNTLYWYLQNLGQGPELLIRYENEEAVDDSQLPKDRFSAERLKGVDSTLKIQPAELGDSAVYLCASSSWILGAKNIQYFGAGTRLSVL.

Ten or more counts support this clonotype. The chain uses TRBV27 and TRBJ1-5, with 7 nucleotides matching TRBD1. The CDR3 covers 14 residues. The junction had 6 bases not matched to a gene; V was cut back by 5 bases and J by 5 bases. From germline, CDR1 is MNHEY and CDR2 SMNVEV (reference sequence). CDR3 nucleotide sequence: TGTGCCAGCAGTCTACAGGGGAGATATCAGCCCCAGCATTTT. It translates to CASSLQGRYQPQHF.

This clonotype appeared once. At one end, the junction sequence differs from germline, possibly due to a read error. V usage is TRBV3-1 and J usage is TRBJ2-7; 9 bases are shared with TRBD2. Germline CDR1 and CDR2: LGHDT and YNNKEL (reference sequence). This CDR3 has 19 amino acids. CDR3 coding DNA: TGTGCCAGCAGTTTCCTCACAGGAGCCTATGGCGGGAGGGGCTACGAGCAGTGCTTC. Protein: CASSFLTGAYGGRGYEQCF.

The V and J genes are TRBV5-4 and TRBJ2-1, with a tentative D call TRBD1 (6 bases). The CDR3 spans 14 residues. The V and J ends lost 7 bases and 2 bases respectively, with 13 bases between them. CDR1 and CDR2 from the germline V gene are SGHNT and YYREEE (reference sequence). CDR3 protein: CASSDRSTYNEQFF. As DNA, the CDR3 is TGTGCCAGCTCCGACAGGAGCACCTACAATGAGCAGTTCTTC.

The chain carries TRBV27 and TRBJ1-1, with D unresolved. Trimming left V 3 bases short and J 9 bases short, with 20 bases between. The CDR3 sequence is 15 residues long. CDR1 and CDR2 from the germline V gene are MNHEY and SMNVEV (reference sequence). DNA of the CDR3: TGTGCCAGCAGTTTCAGGTCCCCATCTGCGGACCAAGCTTTCTTT. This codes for CASSFRSPSADQAFF.

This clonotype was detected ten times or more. The CDR3 protein is CARTLPPGAEAFF. The CDR3 DNA reads as TGTGCCCGCACCTTACCCCCAGGAGCTGAAGCTTTCTTT. This rearrangement joins TRBV2 to TRBJ1-1; D remains ambiguous. Trimming pared 11 bases from V and 6 bases from J, leaving 19 bases between. This CDR3 has 13 residues. Per the germline V gene, CDR1 is SNHLY and CDR2 is FYNNEI.

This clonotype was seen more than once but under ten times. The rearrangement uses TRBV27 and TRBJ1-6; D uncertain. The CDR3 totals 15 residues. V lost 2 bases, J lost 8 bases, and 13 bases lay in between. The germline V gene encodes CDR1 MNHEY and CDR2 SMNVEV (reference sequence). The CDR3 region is CASSLRPLVDSPLHF. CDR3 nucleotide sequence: TGTGCCAGCAGTTTAAGGCCTCTGGTTGATTCACCCCTCCACTTT.

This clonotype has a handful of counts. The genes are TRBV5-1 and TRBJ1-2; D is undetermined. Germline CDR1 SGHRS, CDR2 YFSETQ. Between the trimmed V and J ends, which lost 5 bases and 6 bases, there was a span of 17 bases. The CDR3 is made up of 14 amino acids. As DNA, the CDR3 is TGCGCCAGCAGTGGCGAGGGATATTTCGATGGCTACACCTTC. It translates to CASSGEGYFDGYTF.

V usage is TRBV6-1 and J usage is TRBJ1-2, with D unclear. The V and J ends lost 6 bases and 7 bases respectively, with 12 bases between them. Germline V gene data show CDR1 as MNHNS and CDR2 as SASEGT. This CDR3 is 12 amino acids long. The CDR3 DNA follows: TGTGCCAGCAGCTTTGGGAGGGCTGGCTACACCTTC. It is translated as CASSFGRAGYTF.

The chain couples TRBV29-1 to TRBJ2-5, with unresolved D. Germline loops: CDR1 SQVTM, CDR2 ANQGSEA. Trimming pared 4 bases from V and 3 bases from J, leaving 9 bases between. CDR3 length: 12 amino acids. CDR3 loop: CSVGPAKETQYF. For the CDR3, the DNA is TGCAGCGTTGGACCGGCAAAAGAGACCCAGTACTTC.

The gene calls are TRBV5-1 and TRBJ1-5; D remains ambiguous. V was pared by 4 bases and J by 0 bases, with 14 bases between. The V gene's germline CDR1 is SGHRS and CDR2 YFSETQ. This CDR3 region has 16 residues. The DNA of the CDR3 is TGCGCCAGCAGCGTACCCCCGAGGGATAGCAATCAGCCCCAGCATTTT. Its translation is CASSVPPRDSNQPQHF.

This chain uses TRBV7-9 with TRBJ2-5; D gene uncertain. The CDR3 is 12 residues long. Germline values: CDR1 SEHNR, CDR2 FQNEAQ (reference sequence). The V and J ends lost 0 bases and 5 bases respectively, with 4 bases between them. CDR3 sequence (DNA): TGTGCCAGCAGCTTAGCGTTTGAGACCCAGTACTTC. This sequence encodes CASSLAFETQYF. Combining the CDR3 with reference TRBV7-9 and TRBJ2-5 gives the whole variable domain DTGVSQNPRHKITKRGQNVTFRCDPISEHNRLYWYRQTLGQGPEFLTYFQNEAQLEKSRLLSDRFSAERPKGSFSTLEIQRTEQGDSAMYLCASSLAFETQYFGPGTRLLVL.

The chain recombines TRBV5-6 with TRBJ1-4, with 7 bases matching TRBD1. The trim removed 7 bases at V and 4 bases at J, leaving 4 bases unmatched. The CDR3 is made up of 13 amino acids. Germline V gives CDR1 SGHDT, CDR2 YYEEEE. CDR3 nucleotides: TGTGCCAGCGCCTGGGACAGTAATGAAAAACTGTTTTTT. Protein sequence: CASAWDSNEKLFF.

The CDR3 protein is CASKAGGLAGANSGANVLTF. Here the CDR3 DNA reads TGTGCCAGTAAGGCAGGGGGACTAGCGGGTGCTAATTCTGGGGCCAACGTCCTGACTTTC. The rearrangement uses TRBV19 and TRBJ2-6; 12 bases are shared with TRBD2. The V gene's germline CDR1 is LNHDA and CDR2 SQIVND (reference sequence). The CDR3 extends over 20 amino acids. Unmatched junction bases numbered 14, after V lost 7 bases and J lost 1 base.

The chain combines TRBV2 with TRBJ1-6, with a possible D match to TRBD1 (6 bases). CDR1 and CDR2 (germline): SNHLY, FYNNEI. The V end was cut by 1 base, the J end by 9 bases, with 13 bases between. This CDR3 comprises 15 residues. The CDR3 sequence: CASSEGQGLGSPLHF. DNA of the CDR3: TGTGCCAGCAGTGAAGGGCAGGGGTTGGGTTCACCCCTCCACTTT.

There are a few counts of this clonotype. In DNA, the CDR3 is TGTGCCAGCAGTTTATCCCCCGACCTGGGAATTTCCTATGGCTACACCTTC. Translated, it gives CASSLSPDLGISYGYTF. The rearrangement uses TRBV27 and TRBJ1-2; D is unresolved. Trimming pared 0 bases from V and 4 bases from J, leaving 18 bases between. Per germline, CDR1 MNHEY and CDR2 SMNVEV (reference sequence). The CDR3 has 17 amino acids.

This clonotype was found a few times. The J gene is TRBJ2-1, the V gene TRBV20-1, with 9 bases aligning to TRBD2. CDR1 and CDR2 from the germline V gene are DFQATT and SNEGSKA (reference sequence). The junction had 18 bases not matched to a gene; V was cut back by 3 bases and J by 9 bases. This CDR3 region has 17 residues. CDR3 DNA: TGCAGTGCTAGGGCGATAGCGGGAGATAAAGTTAGGAGTGAGCAGTTCTTC. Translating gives CSARAIAGDKVRSEQFF.

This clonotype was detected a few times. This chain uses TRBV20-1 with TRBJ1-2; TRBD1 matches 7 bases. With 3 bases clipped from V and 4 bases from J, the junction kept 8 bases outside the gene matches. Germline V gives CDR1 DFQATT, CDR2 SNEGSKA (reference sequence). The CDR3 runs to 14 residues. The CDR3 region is CSARFYRGTYGYTF. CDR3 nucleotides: TGCAGTGCTAGGTTTTACAGGGGAACCTATGGCTACACCTTC.

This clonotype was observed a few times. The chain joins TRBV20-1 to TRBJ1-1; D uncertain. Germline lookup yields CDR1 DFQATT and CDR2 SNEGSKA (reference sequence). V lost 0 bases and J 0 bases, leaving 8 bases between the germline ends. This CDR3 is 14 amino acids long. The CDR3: CSAREGLLNTEAFF. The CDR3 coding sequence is TGCAGTGCTAGAGAGGGCCTACTGAACACTGAAGCTTTCTTT.

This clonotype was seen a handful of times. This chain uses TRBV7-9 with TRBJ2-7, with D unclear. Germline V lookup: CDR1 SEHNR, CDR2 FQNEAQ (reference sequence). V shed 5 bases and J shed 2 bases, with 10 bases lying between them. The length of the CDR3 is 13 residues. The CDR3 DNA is TGTGCCAGCAGCGCCGGACGGACCTACGAGCAGTACTTC. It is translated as CASSAGRTYEQYF.

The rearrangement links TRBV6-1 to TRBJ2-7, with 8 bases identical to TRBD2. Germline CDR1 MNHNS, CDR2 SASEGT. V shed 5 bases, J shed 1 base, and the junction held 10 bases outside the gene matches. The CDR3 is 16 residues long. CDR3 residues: CASSLDGSGSSYEQYF. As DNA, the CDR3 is TGTGCCAGCAGTCTCGATGGGAGCGGGAGTTCCTACGAGCAGTACTTC.

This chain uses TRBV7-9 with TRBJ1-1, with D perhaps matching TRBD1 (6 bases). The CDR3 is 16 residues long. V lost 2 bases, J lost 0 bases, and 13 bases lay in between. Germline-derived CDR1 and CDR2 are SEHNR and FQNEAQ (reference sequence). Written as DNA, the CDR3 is TGTGCCAGCAGCTTATCCCCGACAGGATTGAACACTGAAGCTTTCTTT. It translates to CASSLSPTGLNTEAFF. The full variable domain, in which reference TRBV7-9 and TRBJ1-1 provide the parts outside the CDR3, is DTGVSQNPRHKITKRGQNVTFRCDPISEHNRLYWYRQTLGQGPEFLTYFQNEAQLEKSRLLSDRFSAERPKGSFSTLEIQRTEQGDSAMYLCASSLSPTGLNTEAFFGQGTRLTVV.

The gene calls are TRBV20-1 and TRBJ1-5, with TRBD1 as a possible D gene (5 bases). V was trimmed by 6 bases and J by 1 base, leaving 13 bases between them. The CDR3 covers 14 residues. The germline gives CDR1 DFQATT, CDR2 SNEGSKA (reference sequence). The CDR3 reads CSATQVMSNQPQHF. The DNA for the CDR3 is TGCAGTGCCACACAGGTGATGAGCAATCAGCCCCAGCATTTT.

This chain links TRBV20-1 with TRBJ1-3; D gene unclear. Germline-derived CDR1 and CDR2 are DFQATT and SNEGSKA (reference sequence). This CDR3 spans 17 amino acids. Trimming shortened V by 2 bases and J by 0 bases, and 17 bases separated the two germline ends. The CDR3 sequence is CSARPPDGVFSGNTIYF. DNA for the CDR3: TGCAGTGCTAGACCCCCGGATGGCGTATTCTCTGGAAACACCATATATTTT.

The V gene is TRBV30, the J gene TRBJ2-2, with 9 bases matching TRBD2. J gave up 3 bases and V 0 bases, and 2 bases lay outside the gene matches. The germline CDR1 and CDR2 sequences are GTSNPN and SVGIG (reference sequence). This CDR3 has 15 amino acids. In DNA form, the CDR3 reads TGTGCCTGGAGTGTACGGACTAGCGACACCGGGGAGCTGTTTTTT. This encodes CAWSVRTSDTGELFF.